This T cell receptor (beta chain) is from a study of control samples from healthy donors and cancer patients. CDR1 and CDR2 from the germline V gene are MNHEY and SVGEGT. With 2 bases removed from V and 3 bases from J, the gap between germline ends came to 10 bases. The CDR3 totals 14 residues. Profiling relied on immunoSEQ multiplex PCR, and the TCRdb table lists in-frame clones only, not all of them. The sample carries about 61,000 clones, around 87% recorded once. The receptor was derived from a man aged 55 to 70 with colorectal cancer. The sample consisted of PBMCs. The rearrangement uses TRBV6-2 or TRBV6-3 and TRBJ1-1; perhaps TRBD1 as D (6 bases). CDR3 nucleotide sequence: TGTGCCAGCAGTTACGGGGGCGCGTACACTGAAGCTTTCTTT. It codes for CASSYGGAYTEAFF.